Here is one T cell receptor beta chain with its context. Its recognized antigen is unknown. Per-base quality was not reported, and no clone a single base away is much larger than it. The sample comes from a study of T cell responses to AZD1222 COVID-19 vaccine (dated by TCRdb to about 2021). In terms of the full investigation: TCR sequencing covered 230 to 250 trial participants: 200 to 210 given two doses of AZD1222 and about 26 given two doses of MenACWY control vaccine. Trial participants were enrolled into age subgroups of 18-55, 56-69 and 70-plus years, which contained 148, 28 and 57 TCR-sequenced participants, respectively. General study outcomes and caveats: Because no day 14 peak-response samples were available, repertoires were characterized only after the peak T cell response. Reportedly, almost half of the unique spike-specific TCRs recognized epitopes lying outside the regions that are mutated in the B.1.351 and B.1.1.7 variants. Most participants were white British and females outnumbered males, and the authors suggested that clonal diversity may have been underestimated. The 56-69-year group was small, and its depth increase did not reach significance, likely because of low power. The vaccine-associated CD4 TCRs covered the entire spike protein, and the dominant responses fell in regions 160-218 and 743-854. Conclusions about previously exposed vaccinees are limited because only six or seven AZD1222 recipients were SARS-CoV-2 seropositive at baseline. Spike-specific TCR breadth and depth rose significantly after two AZD1222 doses compared with day 0 and with MenACWY recipients.

From a lookup of the germline V gene, CDR1 and CDR2 are SGDLS and YYNGEE. A distance of 14 bases separates the germline ends of V and J, which lose 4 bases and 4 bases respectively. From its cysteine to its phenylalanine, the CDR3 spans 14 amino acids. The kept DNA is CDR3 alone, 42 bases in frame from the first base. What the time point label conveys for this sample: about 28 days (+/-7) after the second vaccine dose. Because spike-specific TCR depth and breadth did not differ between the two schedules, AZD1222 recipients who got a second dose at roughly 4 weeks were pooled with those who got a second dose at roughly 12 weeks. Samples from vaccinated people were obtained from the UK trials COV001 and COV002, which included a single-blind randomized controlled phase 2/3 trial of AZD1222 (ChAdOx1 nCoV-19) in healthy adults. For TCRbeta chain sequencing, PBMC samples from trial participants were taken at day 0 and at day 28 after the second dose.

The CDR3 regions of human TCRbeta chains were subjected to immunosequencing. On the authors' methods: Repertoire TCRs were matched against a reference library of SARS-CoV-2-specific TCRs generated with the MIRA antigen-specificity platform. Breadth meant the fraction of unique TCRs that were SARS-CoV-2-associated, whereas depth meant the fraction of total T cells that were SARS-CoV-2-associated. Using the MIRA data, each spike-specific TCR was mapped to the spike region that the TCR reacts to and placed in a CD4 or CD8 class. Log10-transformed breadth and depth values were compared by one-way ANOVA with Sidak's multiple comparisons tests. This is the immuneACCESS table as TCRdb keeps it, with only in-frame sequences that have V and J called. A part of the clones is gone; compared with another copy, unresolved V genes explain less than half, and the rest is unexplained. Clone size and V and J calls were adopted from that table, with D and trimming inferred from the DNA. Counted in this sample were 110,000 or so clones; about 91% of them appeared once. The ten largest make up 6.5% of the sample.

The input for sequencing was peripheral blood, taken 28 days after the second AZD1222 dose. The origin of this receptor is an adult who received the AZD1222 COVID-19 vaccine. The sequence is built from TRBV9 and TRBJ1-1, and TRBD1 may be the D gene, going by 6 matching bases. The CDR3 region reads CASSSQTGRTEAFF. The bases are TGTGCCAGCAGCTCCCAGACAGGACGCACTGAAGCTTTCTTT.